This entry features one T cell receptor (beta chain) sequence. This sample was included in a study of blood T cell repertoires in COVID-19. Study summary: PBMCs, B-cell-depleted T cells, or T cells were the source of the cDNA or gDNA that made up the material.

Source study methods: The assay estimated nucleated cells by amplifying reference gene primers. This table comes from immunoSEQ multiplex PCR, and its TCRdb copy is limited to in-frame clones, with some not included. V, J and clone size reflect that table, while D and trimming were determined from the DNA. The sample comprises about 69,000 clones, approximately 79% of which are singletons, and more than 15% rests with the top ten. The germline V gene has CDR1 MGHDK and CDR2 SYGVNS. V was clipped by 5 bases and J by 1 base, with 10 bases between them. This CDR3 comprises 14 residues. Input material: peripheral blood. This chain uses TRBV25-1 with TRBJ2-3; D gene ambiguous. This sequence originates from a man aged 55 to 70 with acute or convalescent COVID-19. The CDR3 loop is CASSPSYGTDTQYF. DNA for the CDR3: TGTGCCAGCAGTCCCTCTTATGGCACAGATACGCAGTATTTT.